These 11 T cell receptor beta chains share one sample of origin, sequenced in a study of CD8+CD57+ T cells in acquired aplastic anemia. Genomic DNA constituted the template upon which TCR beta VDJ and CDR3 profiling was performed. TCRdb analysed the reads with MiXCR anew, one entry per CDR3 protein. The profile shows approximately 300,000 distinct CDR3 sequences, roughly 59% of them singletons. All sequencing subjects had displayed CD8+CD57+ cell expansion on flow cytometry. The sequenced material came from sorted CD4+, CD8+, or CD8+CD57+ T cells (not recorded which) from PBMCs. The receptors were sampled from a human donor with aplastic anemia.

This clonotype was seen once. This chain uses TRBV2 with TRBJ2-7, with 16 nucleotides matching TRBD2. Germline V gene sequence: CDR1 SNHLY, CDR2 FYNNEI. The V segment lost 6 bases and the J segment 6 bases; nucleotides outside the gene matches: 5. The CDR3 contains 15 residues. In DNA form, the CDR3 reads TGTGCCAGCAGATCCGGGACTAGCGGGAGGGGCGAGCAGTACTTC. Its translation: CASRSGTSGRGEQYF.

This chain uses TRBV7-9 with TRBJ2-3; D is tentatively TRBD1 or TRBD2 (5 bases each). The CDR3 spans 15 residues. The germline V and J ends were trimmed by 2 bases and 2 bases, with 11 bases remaining between them. Germline V gene lookup returns CDR1 SEHNR and CDR2 FQNEAQ (reference sequence). CDR3 protein: CASSLRGTITDTQYF. CDR3 coding DNA: TGTGCCAGCAGCTTAAGAGGGACGATCACAGATACGCAGTATTTT.

The rearrangement uses TRBV11-2 and TRBJ1-5, with TRBD1 identical over 9 bases. The CDR3 extends over 17 amino acids. Losses at the gene ends were 5 bases for V and 1 base for J; bases not matched to a gene: 9. Germline CDR1 SGHAT, CDR2 FQNNGV. The DNA of the CDR3 is TGTGCCAGCAGCAAATCCTTCGGGACAGGGAGCAATCAGCCCCAGCATTTT. It specifies CASSKSFGTGSNQPQHF. Drawing the rest from reference TRBV11-2 and TRBJ1-5, the complete variable domain is EAGVAQSPRYKIIEKRQSVAFWCNPISGHATLYWYQQILGQGPKLLIQFQNNGVVDDSQLPKDRFSAERLKGVDSTLKIQPAKLEDSAVYLCASSKSFGTGSNQPQHFGDGTRLSIL.

This sequence joins TRBV29-1 and TRBJ1-5; the D gene is possibly TRBD1 (5 bases). V was cut by 4 bases and J by 5 bases, with 12 bases left in between. Germline values: CDR1 SQVTM, CDR2 ANQGSEA. The CDR3 consists of 13 residues. The CDR3 nucleotides read TGCAGCGTTGGGGGACGGGGGGATCAGCCCCAGCATTTT. Protein sequence: CSVGGRGDQPQHF.

This chain links TRBV7-3 with TRBJ2-7; perhaps TRBD2 as D (6 bases). This CDR3 is 14 amino acids long. Germline V CDR1 and CDR2: SGHTA, FQGTGA. V was shortened by 5 bases and J by 2 bases, with 13 bases between the two germline ends. The CDR3 DNA follows: TGTGCCAGCAGCACCGGGAGAGGCCCCTACGAGCAGTACTTC. Translation gives CASSTGRGPYEQYF.

The J gene is TRBJ2-3, the V gene TRBV9, with TRBD2 matching over 7 bases. Per germline, CDR1 SGDLS and CDR2 YYNGEE. The CDR3 is 16 amino acids. V shed 4 bases, J shed 3 bases, and the junction held 11 bases outside the gene matches. The CDR3 bases are TGTGCCAGCAGCCGGGCGGCGGGAGCTTTGACAGATACGCAGTATTTT. This codes for CASSRAAGALTDTQYF.

To note about this clonotype: A junction end diverges from the germline sequence, so it may reflect a read error. In DNA form, the CDR3 reads TGTGCCATCAGCAGCACCGGGGAGCTGTTTTTT. Translation: CAISSTGELFF. The chain combines TRBV7-6 with TRBJ2-2; D remains unclear. This CDR3 contains 11 residues. From germline, CDR1 is SGHVS and CDR2 FNYEAQ.

This clonotype was counted once. This chain uses TRBV7-9 with TRBJ1-6, with D unclear. Germline lookup yields CDR1 SEHNR and CDR2 FQNEAQ (reference sequence). V was clipped by 2 bases and J by 8 bases, with 10 bases between them. The CDR3 extends over 14 amino acids. In DNA form, the CDR3 reads TGTGCCAGCAGCTTACCAGGATTAGATTCACCCCTCCACTTT. Residues: CASSLPGLDSPLHF.

This clonotype has ten or more counts. The rearrangement links TRBV3-1 to TRBJ1-4; 8 bases line up with TRBD1. V gave up 3 bases and J gave up 4 bases; unmatched junction bases: 10. The CDR3 is 17 amino acids. Per the germline V gene, CDR1 is LGHDT and CDR2 is YNNKEL (reference sequence). The CDR3 sequence is CASSHPPTGVGNEKLFF. In nucleotides, the CDR3 is TGTGCCAGCAGCCACCCACCGACAGGGGTCGGTAATGAAAAACTGTTTTTT.

The chain recombines TRBV6-6 with TRBJ2-5, with TRBD2 identical over 10 bases. With 2 bases clipped from V and 5 bases from J, the junction kept 8 bases outside the gene matches. This CDR3 spans 16 amino acids. Germline assignment: CDR1 MNHNY and CDR2 SVGAGI (reference sequence). The CDR3 DNA reads as TGTGCCAGCAGTTACGGGATAGCGGGAGGCGGGGAGACCCAGTACTTC. This encodes CASSYGIAGGGETQYF.

This clonotype was recorded a few times. This chain uses TRBV7-2 with TRBJ1-6, with D tentatively TRBD1 (5 bases). There are 18 residues in the CDR3. Trimming left V 2 bases short and J 4 bases short, with 18 bases between. Germline V gives CDR1 SGHTA, CDR2 FQGNSA. Here the CDR3 reads CASSLRSTGVGYNSPLHF. The CDR3 DNA sequence: TGTGCCAGCAGCTTAAGGAGTACGGGGGTTGGTTATAATTCACCCCTCCACTTT.